This TCR beta chain originates from a study of long-term antiretroviral therapy in people with HIV. With survey level as its setting, the immunoSEQ assay was v3.0. Per-sample targets for sequencing were about 40,000-55,000 T-cell genomes. Assay used: immunoSEQ multiplex PCR; TCRdb lists only in-frame clones, some missing. The sample has 20,000 to 30,000 clones, approximately 83% seen once; the top ten hold about 6%. Notes on the study in general: Blood specimens, gathered between 2004 and 2017, were possibly obtained under older ART regimens.

In the case of this clone: Its antigen remains unknown.

CDR3 length equals 19 residues. Germline V gives CDR1 SGHTS, CDR2 YDEGEE. Trimming took 4 bases from V and 0 from J; bases not matched to a gene: 11. The chain employs TRBV5-8 and TRBJ2-3; 13 nucleotides line up with TRBD2. This clonotype was obtained from a man aged 25 to 40 with HIV. Sequencing was performed on unsorted PBMCs, taken 0.7 years before starting antiretroviral therapy. CDR3 bases: TGTGCCAGCAGCGATGGACTAGCGGGAGATTTTTCTAGCACAGATACGCAGTATTTT. Its translation is CASSDGLAGDFSSTDTQYF.